The rows below give T cell receptor beta chains drawn from one sample of a study of early T cells in non-severe SARS-CoV-2 infection. TCRdb re-analysed the 5' RACE reads in MiXCR, keeping a single row per CDR3 protein. The sample consists of fewer than 110,000 distinct CDR3 sequences, approximately 10% of them appearing once. Source material: whole blood. These receptors were collected from an adult who was a healthcare worker with PCR-confirmed SARS-CoV-2 infection or an uninfected control (not recorded which). The CDR3 runs from the conserved cysteine through the conserved F or W. Fields, in order: clone size, D gene, V gene, J gene, CDR3 DNA, CDR3 protein. A D gene is named only where the DNA matches it firmly. Size is omitted from some rows. Given values are once, few, many or a class for expanded clones.

many,-,TRBV7-6,TRBJ2-7,TGTGCCAGCAGCCAAGGAAACGAGCAGTACTTC,CASSQGNEQYF
many,-,TRBV7-9,TRBJ1-1,TGTGCCAGCAGCTTAGAGGGCCGAAACACTGAAGCTTTCTTT,CASSLEGRNTEAFF
many,-,TRBV18,TRBJ1-5,TGTGCCAGCTCACCAATGGGGAATAATCAGCCCCAGCATTTT,CASSPMGNNQPQHF
many,-,TRBV6-2/TRBV6-3,TRBJ2-6,TGTGCCAGCAGCCCGGGGAGCTCTGGGGCCAACGTCCTGACTTTC,CASSPGSSGANVLTF
many,-,TRBV6-5,TRBJ1-2,TGTGCCAGCAGGCATAATTATGGCTACACCTTC,CASRHNYGYTF
-,TRBD2,TRBV4-1,TRBJ2-1,TGCGCCAGCAGCCAATCCCCGATGCAGCAAACTAGCGGGAGTGCCTACAATGAGCAGTTCTTC,CASSQSPMQQTSGSAYNEQFF
many,TRBD2,TRBV20-1,TRBJ2-7,TGCAGTGCTAGAGATGACCGACTAGCGGTCAGCTACGAGCAGTACTTC,CSARDDRLAVSYEQYF
many,-,TRBV20-1,TRBJ1-1,TGCAGTGCTAGCGCCGCGGGGGGAAGAACTGAAGCTTTCTTT,CSASAAGGRTEAFF
-,TRBD1,TRBV11-1,TRBJ1-4,TGTGCCAGCAGCTTGGACAGGAGGGGTGAAAAACTGTTTTTT,CASSLDRRGEKLFF
-,TRBD1,TRBV27,TRBJ2-7,TGTGCCAGCAGGGCCGGGACAGGGTACTACGAGCAGTACTTC,CASRAGTGYYEQYF
few,TRBD2,TRBV4-2,TRBJ2-1,TGTGCCAGCAGCAGTACCGGGACTAGCGGTTACAATGAGCAGTTCTTC,CASSSTGTSGYNEQFF
few,-,TRBV2,TRBJ2-1,TGTGCCAGCAAATTCGCGCATGTGAGGGCAAATGAGCAGTTCTTC,CASKFAHVRANEQFF
-,TRBD1,TRBV12-3/TRBV12-4,TRBJ1-1,TGTGCCAGCACCTTACCCCCGGGACAGGTGTACCCTGAAGCTTTCTTT,CASTLPPGQVYPEAFF
many,TRBD1,TRBV20-1,TRBJ2-3,TGCAGTGCTCCGGACAGGGCGTATACGCAGTATTTT,CSAPDRAYTQYF
many,-,TRBV12-3/TRBV12-4,TRBJ2-3,TGTGCCAGCAGACTGACAGATACGCAGTATTTT,CASRLTDTQYF
-,TRBD1,TRBV11-2,TRBJ2-2,TGTGCCAGCAGTTCGGACAGGGGGCGGAACACCGGGGAGCTGTTTTTT,CASSSDRGRNTGELFF
-,-,TRBV10-2,TRBJ1-6,TGCGCCAGCAGTGTTGACAGCGTCTATAATTCACCCCTCCACTTT,CASSVDSVYNSPLHF
many,TRBD1,TRBV20-1,TRBJ1-6,TGCAGTGCTAACATAGACGGGACAGTTATTTCACCCCTCCACTTT,CSANIDGTVISPLHF
-,-,TRBV2,TRBJ2-1,TGTGCCACCTCCGAGATTAGCGCCCTCTACAATGAGCAGTTCTTC,CATSEISALYNEQFF
many,-,TRBV6-5,TRBJ2-2,TGTGCCAGCAGACGTAGACAGATAATGAACACCGGGGAGCTGTTTTTT,CASRRRQIMNTGELFF
many,-,TRBV10-3,TRBJ2-6,TGTGCCACCCAGGACAGACAATCTGGGGCCAACGTCCTGACTTTC,CATQDRQSGANVLTF
many,-,TRBV21-1,TRBJ2-3,TGTGCCAGCAGCAATTTGACCTCCCGCAGCACAGATACGCAGTATTTT,CASSNLTSRSTDTQYF
-,TRBD2,TRBV3-1,TRBJ2-3,TGTGCCAGCAGCCAAGAATTCCCCGCTAGCGGAACTAGCACAGATACGCAGTATTTT,CASSQEFPASGTSTDTQYF
few,-,TRBV29-1,TRBJ1-1,TGCAGCGTTGAAGGTCCAGGGACTGAAGCTTTCTTT,CSVEGPGTEAFF
many,-,TRBV4-1,TRBJ2-3,TGTGCCAGCAGCCAAGTGGCAGATACGCAGTATTTT,CASSQVADTQYF
few,-,TRBV13,TRBJ2-7,TGTGCCAGCAGCTACCCTGGGACGGGGCAGTACTTC,CASSYPGTGQYF
many,TRBD2,TRBV5-1,TRBJ2-7,TGCGCCAGCAGCTTGGACGTTAGCGGGACGTACGAGCAGTACTTC,CASSLDVSGTYEQYF
many,-,TRBV28,TRBJ2-7,TGTGCCAGCAGTTTTGATACTAGGTCCTACGAGCAGTACTTC,CASSFDTRSYEQYF
few,-,TRBV28,TRBJ2-5,TGTGCCAGCGGCAAGACCCAGTACTTC,CASGKTQYF
many,-,TRBV27,TRBJ2-3,TGTGCCAGCAGTTTTTTAAGGCCTACAGATACGCAGTATTTT,CASSFLRPTDTQYF
-,TRBD1,TRBV20-1,TRBJ2-5,TGCAGTGCTAGACCCTGGGACAGGGTTAACCAAGAGACCCAGTACTTC,CSARPWDRVNQETQYF
few,TRBD2,TRBV12-3/TRBV12-4,TRBJ2-1,TGTGCCAGCAGTGGGGACCCTAGCGGGATGACCTACAATGAGCAGTTCTTC,CASSGDPSGMTYNEQFF
-,TRBD1,TRBV4-1,TRBJ1-1,TGCGCCAGCAGCCATCGGACAGGGTGGAACACTGAAGCTTTCTTT,CASSHRTGWNTEAFF
-,-,TRBV4-1,TRBJ1-6,TGCGCCAGCAGCCACCCCTACAGGGAGTTTAATTCACCCCTCCACTTT,CASSHPYREFNSPLHF
few,-,TRBV20-1,TRBJ2-7,TGCAGTGCTAGCGTTGCGGGTACGAGCTCCTACGAGCAGTACTTC,CSASVAGTSSYEQYF
few,-,TRBV9,TRBJ2-5,TGTGCCAGCAGCGTAGGAGGAGGGGCCCTCACGGAGACCCAGTACTTC,CASSVGGGALTETQYF
few,TRBD2,TRBV18,TRBJ2-1,TGTGCCAGCTCAATGGAGCGGGAGGCCAGGGAGCAGTTCTTC,CASSMEREAREQFF
few,TRBD2,TRBV5-1,TRBJ2-3,TGCGCCAGCAGCGGGCTAGCGGGAGTAACAGATACGCAGTATTTT,CASSGLAGVTDTQYF
few,-,TRBV5-1,TRBJ1-5,TGCGCCAGCAGCGAACAGCAGCCCCAGCATTTT,CASSEQQPQHF
few,TRBD2,TRBV19,TRBJ2-1,TGTGCCAGTAAACTGCTAGCGGGGAACAATGAGCAGTTCTTC,CASKLLAGNNEQFF
few,TRBD1,TRBV29-1,TRBJ2-7,TGCAGCGTTATGACAGGGAACTTCGTGTACGAGCAGTACTTC,CSVMTGNFVYEQYF
many,TRBD1,TRBV4-3,TRBJ2-1,TGCGCCAGCAGCCAAGATAAGGGACAGCCCTTCTTC,CASSQDKGQPFF
-,-,TRBV5-4,TRBJ2-2,TGTGCCAGCAGCTCCGACGTGGGCGGGGAGCTGTTTTTT,CASSSDVGGELFF
few,TRBD1,TRBV5-1,TRBJ1-3,TGCGCCAGCAGCCCTAGACCGGGACAGGGGGCTGGAAACACCATATATTTT,CASSPRPGQGAGNTIYF
-,-,TRBV5-1,TRBJ1-1,TGCGCCAGCAGCTTGGGCAGGGAAGATACTGAAGCTTTCTTT,CASSLGREDTEAFF
-,-,TRBV29-1,TRBJ2-1,TGCAGCGTTGAGGCGGTGGGTGAGCAGTTCTTC,CSVEAVGEQFF
few,-,TRBV2,TRBJ1-3,TGTGCCAGCAGGTCGGCTAGACAGACCCTGGGAAACACCATATATTTT,CASRSARQTLGNTIYF
few,TRBD2,TRBV7-8,TRBJ2-1,TGTGCCAGCCGTCTAGCGGGAGAGGATATAGAGCAGTTCTTC,CASRLAGEDIEQFF
-,TRBD1,TRBV7-9,TRBJ2-5,TGTGCCAGCAGACCTAGGACAGGGAAGAGAGAGACCCAGTACTTC,CASRPRTGKRETQYF
-,-,TRBV4-1,TRBJ2-7,TGCGCCAGCAATCGGGGGTTTGGGGAGCAGTACTTC,CASNRGFGEQYF
few,-,TRBV10-1,TRBJ2-7,TGCGCCAGCATCCCCCCGGGCCCCCTTTACGAGCAGTACTTC,CASIPPGPLYEQYF
few,-,TRBV7-9,TRBJ2-7,TGTGCCAGCAGCTTAAGTGCCTTTAACTCCTACGAGCAGTACTTC,CASSLSAFNSYEQYF
many,-,TRBV28,TRBJ1-6,TGTGCCAGCAGTTTATCGGGTTTTGGGCGCTCACCCCTCCACTTT,CASSLSGFGRSPLHF
many,-,TRBV29-1,TRBJ1-1,TGCAGCGTTGGCGTTACGGGCATGAACACTGAAGCTTTCTTT,CSVGVTGMNTEAFF
-,TRBD1,TRBV28,TRBJ2-7,TGTGCCAGCAGGGGCCTAAGACAGGGTGGCCACGAGCAGTACTTC,CASRGLRQGGHEQYF
few,TRBD1,TRBV7-6,TRBJ1-1,TGTGCCAGCAGCAGAGACAGGGGGCGTGAAGCTTTCTTT,CASSRDRGREAFF
few,-,TRBV29-1,TRBJ1-1,TGCAGCGGCAGGTTCGCCGCCACTGAAGCTTTCTTT,CSGRFAATEAFF
few,-,TRBV6-6,TRBJ1-1,TGTGCCAGCACCTCCGGCACTGAAGCTTTCTTT,CASTSGTEAFF